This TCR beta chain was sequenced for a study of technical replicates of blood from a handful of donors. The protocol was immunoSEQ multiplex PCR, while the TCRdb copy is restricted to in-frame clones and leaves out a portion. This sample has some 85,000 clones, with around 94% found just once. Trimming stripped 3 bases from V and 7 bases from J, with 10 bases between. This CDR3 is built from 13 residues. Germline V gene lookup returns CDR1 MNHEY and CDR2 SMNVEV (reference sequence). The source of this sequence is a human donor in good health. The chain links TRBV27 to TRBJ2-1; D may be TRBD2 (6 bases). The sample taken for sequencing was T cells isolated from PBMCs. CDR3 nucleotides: TGTGCCAGCAGTTTTTCAGGGAGGAATGAGCAGTTCTTC. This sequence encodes CASSFSGRNEQFF.